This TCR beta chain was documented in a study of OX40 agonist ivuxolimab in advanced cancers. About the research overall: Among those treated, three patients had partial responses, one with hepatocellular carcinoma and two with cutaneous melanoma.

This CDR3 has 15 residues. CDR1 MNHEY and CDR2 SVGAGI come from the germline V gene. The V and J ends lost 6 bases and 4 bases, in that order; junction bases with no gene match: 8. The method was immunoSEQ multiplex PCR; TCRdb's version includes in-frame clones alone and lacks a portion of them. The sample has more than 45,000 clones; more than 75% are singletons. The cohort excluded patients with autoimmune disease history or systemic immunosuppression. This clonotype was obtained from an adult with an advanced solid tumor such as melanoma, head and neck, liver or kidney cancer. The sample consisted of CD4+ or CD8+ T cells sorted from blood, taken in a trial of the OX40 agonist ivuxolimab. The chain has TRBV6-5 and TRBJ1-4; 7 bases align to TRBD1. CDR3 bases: TGTGCCAGCAGGTCACAGGGGTCCTTTAATGAAAAACTGTTTTTT. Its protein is CASRSQGSFNEKLFF.